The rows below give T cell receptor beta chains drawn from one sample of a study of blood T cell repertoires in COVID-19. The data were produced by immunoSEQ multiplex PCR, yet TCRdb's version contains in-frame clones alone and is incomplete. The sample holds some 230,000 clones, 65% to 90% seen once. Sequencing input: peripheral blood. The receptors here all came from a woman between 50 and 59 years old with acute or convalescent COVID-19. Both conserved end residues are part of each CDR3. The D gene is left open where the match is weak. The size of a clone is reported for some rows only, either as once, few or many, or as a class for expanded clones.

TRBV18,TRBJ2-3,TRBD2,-,CASSPLLAGPDTQYF,TGTGCCAGCTCACCACTCCTAGCGGGACCAGATACGCAGTATTTT
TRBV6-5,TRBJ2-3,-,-,CASSSRLRASTDTQYF,TGTGCCAGCAGTTCCCGACTCCGCGCTAGCACAGATACGCAGTATTTT
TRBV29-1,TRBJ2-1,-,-,CSVNRGGGPNEQFF,TGCAGCGTCAACAGGGGAGGTGGGCCCAATGAGCAGTTCTTC
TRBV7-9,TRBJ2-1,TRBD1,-,CASSPDTGGPNEQFF,TGTGCCAGCAGCCCAGACACAGGGGGCCCCAATGAGCAGTTCTTC
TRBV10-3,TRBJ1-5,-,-,CAISSEYSNQPQHF,TGTGCCATCAGTTCAGAATATAGCAATCAGCCCCAGCATTTT
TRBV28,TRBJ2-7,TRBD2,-,CASRSRRLAANYGQYF,TGTGCCAGCAGAAGTCGCCGACTAGCGGCCAACTACGGGCAGTACTTC
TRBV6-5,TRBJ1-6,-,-,CARTSSGSANSPLHF,TGTGCCAGAACCTCTTCCGGGTCCGCGAATTCACCCCTCCACTTT
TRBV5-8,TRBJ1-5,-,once,CASSIGRVRGRGNQPQHF,TGTGCCAGCTCTATAGGGAGGGTCCGAGGAAGAGGCAATCAGCCCCAGCATTTT
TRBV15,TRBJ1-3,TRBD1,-,CATSRELTGGGNTIYF,TGTGCCACCAGCAGAGAACTGACAGGGGGGGGAAACACCATATATTTT
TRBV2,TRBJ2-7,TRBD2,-,CASSPTSGPYEQYF,TGTGCCAGCAGTCCTACTAGCGGGCCCTACGAGCAGTACTTC
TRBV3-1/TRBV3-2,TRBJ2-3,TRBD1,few,CASSLRSRTGDPGTDTQYF,TGTGCCAGCAGCCTCAGATCAAGGACAGGGGACCCGGGCACAGATACGCAGTATTTT
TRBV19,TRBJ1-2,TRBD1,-,CASSTLMSRDRIANYGYTF,TGTGCCAGTAGTACCCTGATGTCCCGGGACAGGATAGCTAACTATGGCTACACCTTC
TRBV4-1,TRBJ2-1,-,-,CASTPEGEDNEQFF,TGCGCCAGCACGCCTGAGGGAGAGGACAATGAGCAGTTCTTC
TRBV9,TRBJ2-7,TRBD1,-,CASSTRTGASEQYF,TGTGCCAGCAGCACCCGGACAGGGGCTAGCGAGCAGTACTTC
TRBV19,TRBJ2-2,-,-,CASTLSLLGELFF,TGTGCCAGTACCCTATCTCTACTCGGGGAGCTGTTTTTT
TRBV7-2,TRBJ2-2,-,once,CASSLLFGQLNTGELFF,TGTGCCAGCAGCTTATTATTCGGACAACTGAACACCGGGGAGCTGTTTTTT
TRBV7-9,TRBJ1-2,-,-,CASSLGGGGYTF,TGTGCCAGCAGCTTAGGTGGGGGGGGCTACACCTTC
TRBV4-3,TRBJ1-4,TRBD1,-,CASSQEPGTVNEKLFF,TGCGCCAGCAGCCAAGAGCCTGGGACAGTCAATGAAAAACTGTTTTTT
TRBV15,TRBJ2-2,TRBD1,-,CATSRDRQGARTGELFF,TGTGCCACCAGCAGAGACAGACAGGGGGCGAGGACCGGGGAGCTGTTTTTT
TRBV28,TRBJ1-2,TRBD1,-,CASSEEDRPYGYTF,TGTGCCAGCAGTGAAGAGGACAGGCCCTATGGCTACACCTTC
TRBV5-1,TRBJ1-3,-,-,CASSTGLPDSGNTIYF,TGCGCCAGCAGCACGGGACTTCCTGACTCTGGAAACACCATATATTTT
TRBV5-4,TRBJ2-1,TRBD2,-,CASGPGGYDEQFF,TGTGCCAGCGGGCCGGGGGGGTACGATGAGCAGTTCTTC
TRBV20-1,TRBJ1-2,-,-,CSARDGYGYTF,TGCAGTGCTAGAGACGGTTATGGCTACACCTTC
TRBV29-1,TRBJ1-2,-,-,CSVEDVEGYTF,TGCAGCGTTGAAGACGTGGAGGGCTACACCTTC
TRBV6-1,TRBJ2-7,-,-,CASSEVGGPDEQYF,TGTGCCAGCAGTGAAGTGGGAGGCCCTGACGAGCAGTACTTC
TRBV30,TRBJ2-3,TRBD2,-,CAWTRGETDTQYF,TGTGCCTGGACACGGGGGGAAACAGATACGCAGTATTTT
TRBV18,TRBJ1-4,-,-,CASSPPGATNEKLFF,TGTGCCAGCTCACCACCAGGGGCAACTAATGAAAAACTGTTTTTT
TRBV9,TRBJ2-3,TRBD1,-,CASSATGQGADTQYF,TGTGCCAGCAGCGCCACAGGACAGGGGGCAGATACGCAGTATTTT
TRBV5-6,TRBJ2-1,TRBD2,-,CASSLGPSSGRQFSEQFF,TGTGCCAGCAGCTTGGGGCCTAGCAGCGGGAGGCAGTTTAGTGAGCAGTTCTTC